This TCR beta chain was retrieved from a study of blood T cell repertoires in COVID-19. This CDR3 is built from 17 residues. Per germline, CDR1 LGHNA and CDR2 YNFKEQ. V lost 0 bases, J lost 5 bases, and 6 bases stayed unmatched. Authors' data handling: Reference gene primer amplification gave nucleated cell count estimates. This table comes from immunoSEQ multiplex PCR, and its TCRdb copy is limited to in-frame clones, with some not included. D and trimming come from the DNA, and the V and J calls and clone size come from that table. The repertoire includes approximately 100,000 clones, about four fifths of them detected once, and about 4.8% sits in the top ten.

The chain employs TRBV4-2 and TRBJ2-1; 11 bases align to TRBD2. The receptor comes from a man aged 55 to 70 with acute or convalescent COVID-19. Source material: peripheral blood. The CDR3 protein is CASSQDLASGGHNEQFF. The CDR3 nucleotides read TGTGCCAGCAGCCAAGATTTAGCTAGCGGGGGGCACAATGAGCAGTTCTTC.